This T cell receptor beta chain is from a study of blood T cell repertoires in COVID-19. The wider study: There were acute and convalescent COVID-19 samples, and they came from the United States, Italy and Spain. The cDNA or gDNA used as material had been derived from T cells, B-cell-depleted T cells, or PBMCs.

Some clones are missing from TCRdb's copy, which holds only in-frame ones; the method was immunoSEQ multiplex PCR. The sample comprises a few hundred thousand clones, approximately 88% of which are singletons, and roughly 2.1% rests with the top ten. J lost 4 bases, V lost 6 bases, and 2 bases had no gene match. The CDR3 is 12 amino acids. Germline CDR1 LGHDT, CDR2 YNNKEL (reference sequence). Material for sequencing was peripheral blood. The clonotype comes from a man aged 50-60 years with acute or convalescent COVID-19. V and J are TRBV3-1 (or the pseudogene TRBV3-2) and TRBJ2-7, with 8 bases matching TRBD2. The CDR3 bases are TGTGCCAGCAGAGCGGGGGCTTACGAGCAGTACTTC. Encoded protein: CASRAGAYEQYF.